This TCR beta chain emerged from a study of blood T cells in healthy people across ages. About the study: Template switching picked up about one barcoded beta molecule for each two T cells. Study results and limitations: Donors of long life had a larger count of naive CD4+ cells and greater diversity than aged donors. Roughly linearly, TCR beta diversity per million T cells fell as age increased.

It was with a sample-barcoded 5' primer and a J-beta primer mix that a second PCR of about 6 to 11 cycles was run. MiXCR was run by TCRdb on the 5' RACE reads, yielding one entry per CDR3 protein. This sample has 1.5 million to 2 million distinct CDR3 sequences; approximately 39% occur once, and the top ten carry 23%. The CDR3 spans 15 residues. Per the germline V gene, CDR1 is SEHNR and CDR2 is FQNEAQ (reference sequence). V gave up 5 bases and J gave up 9 bases, with 17 bases separating them. This clonotype was detected only a few times. Its antigen is as yet unknown. The TCR comes from a human donor in good health. The V and J genes are TRBV7-9 and TRBJ1-6, with D maybe TRBD1 (5 bases). Sequencing input: blood. The CDR3 is CASSRSLGGRSPLHF. The CDR3 bases are TGTGCCAGCAGCCGTTCGCTTGGGGGTCGTTCACCCCTCCACTTT. The full variable domain, rest sourced from reference TRBV7-9 and TRBJ1-6, is DTGVSQNPRHKITKRGQNVTFRCDPISEHNRLYWYRQTLGQGPEFLTYFQNEAQLEKSRLLSDRFSAERPKGSFSTLEIQRTEQGDSAMYLCASSRSLGGRSPLHFGNGTRLTVT.